These T cell receptor beta chains were read from a single sample in a study of T cells in Graves' hyperthyroidism and ophthalmopathy. TCRdb processed the multiplex PCR reads anew with MiXCR; each CDR3 protein has one entry. Of about 570,000 distinct CDR3 sequences listed, 40% to 55% are singletons. Sequenced: peripheral blood or thyroid tissue (not recorded which). These TCRs come from an adult woman with Graves' disease, either hyperthyroidism or ophthalmopathy (not recorded which). The CDR3 runs from the conserved cysteine through the conserved F or W. Fields, in order: D gene, clone size, J gene, V gene, CDR3 protein, CDR3 DNA. The D gene is left open where the match is weak. Clone size is stated in some rows and not others, as once, few, many or a class when expanded.

TRBD1	-	TRBJ1-2	TRBV20-1	CSARAGQGARLGYTF	TGCAGTGCTAGGGCGGGACAGGGGGCTCGTTTGGGCTACACCTTC
TRBD2	-	TRBJ2-7	TRBV3-1	CASSQRGVEQYF	TGTGCCAGCAGCCAACGGGGGGTGGAGCAGTACTTC
-	once	TRBJ1-2	TRBV20-1	CSASTEQGLNGYTF	TGCAGTGCCAGCACCGAGCAGGGGTTGAATGGCTACACCTTC
-	many	TRBJ2-7	TRBV5-5	CASSSQGMYEQYF	TGTGCCAGCAGCTCTCAGGGGATGTACGAGCAGTACTTC
TRBD1	-	TRBJ2-2	TRBV6-1	CASRTTGDGELFF	TGTGCCAGCAGGACGACAGGGGACGGGGAGCTGTTTTTT
TRBD2	once	TRBJ2-3	TRBV11-2	CASSRWASGGRTQYF	TGTGCCAGCAGCCGGTGGGCTAGCGGGGGGAGGACGCAGTATTTT
-	few	TRBJ2-7	TRBV6-6	CASAREYEQYF	TGTGCCAGCGCGAGGGAATACGAGCAGTACTTC
-	many	TRBJ2-5	TRBV20-1	CSARGGDAQEPQETQYF	TGCAGTGCTAGAGGAGGGGACGCCCAAGAACCGCAAGAGACCCAGTACTTC
-	once	TRBJ1-1	TRBV4-3	CASSQLPSRGEAFF	TGCGCCAGCAGCCAACTACCCTCCCGGGGAGAAGCTTTCTTT
TRBD1	many	TRBJ1-5	TRBV27	CASSLKGARQPQHF	TGTGCCAGCAGTTTGAAGGGGGCCAGGCAGCCCCAGCATTTT
-	-	TRBJ1-1	TRBV10-3	CAIGGHMNTEAFF	TGTGCCATAGGGGGACACATGAACACTGAAGCTTTCTTT
-	few	TRBJ2-7	TRBV6-5	CASSYSIGQSEQYF	TGTGCCAGCAGTTACTCGATAGGGCAGTCCGAGCAGTACTTC
-	-	TRBJ2-5	TRBV9	CASSAPAQETQYF	TGTGCCAGCAGCGCCCCCGCCCAAGAGACCCAGTACTTC
-	many	TRBJ2-7	TRBV20-1	CSARRPTGVYEQYF	TGCAGTGCTCGACGCCCGACAGGAGTCTACGAGCAGTACTTC